These 28 T cell receptor beta chains originate from one sample sequenced in a study of regulatory T cells in long-lasting Graves disease. Sample time point: newly diagnosed GD, antithyroid drugs for less than 3 months. Following extraction of RNA from PBMCs, that RNA was used to make the TCR library. Arm-PCR of CDR3 regions with iRepertoire HTBI primers generated TCR beta libraries. TCRdb fed the multiplex PCR reads into MiXCR, producing one record per CDR3 protein. The sample comprises about 210,000 distinct CDR3 sequences, approximately 18% of which are singletons, and 10% to 15% rests with the top ten. Separately, the same data were catalogued under a study of T cells in Graves' hyperthyroidism and ophthalmopathy.

The material sequenced was peripheral blood mononuclear cells (PBMCs), taken at new diagnosis, from a patient treated with antithyroid drugs. These receptors were obtained from a woman aged 30 to 39 with Graves disease.

This clonotype has a count of ten or more. J is TRBJ2-7 and V is TRBV9; 8 nucleotides agree with TRBD2. This CDR3 spans 14 amino acids. V dropped 9 bases and J dropped 2; count of bases not matched to a gene: 10. Germline V gene sequence: CDR1 SGDLS, CDR2 YYNGEE. The DNA for the CDR3 is TGTGCCATACGGGGGGGGACTTCGGCCTACGAGCAGTACTTC. The encoded protein is CAIRGGTSAYEQYF.

This clonotype was detected ten times or more. The chain links TRBV18 to TRBJ1-5; D is unresolved. Germline assignment: CDR1 KGHSH and CDR2 LQKENI. The CDR3 length is 13 residues. The V end was cut by 3 bases, the J end by 7 bases, with 10 bases between. DNA for the CDR3: TGTGCCAGCTCACCCACCGCCGCCCAGCCCCAGCATTTT. It specifies CASSPTAAQPQHF.

In its sample, this clonotype was seen many times. The chain carries TRBV20-1 and TRBJ1-2; TRBD1 might be the D (5 bases). The CDR3 consists of 14 residues. With 1 base removed from V and 4 bases from J, the gap between germline ends came to 13 bases. Germline lookup yields CDR1 DFQATT and CDR2 SNEGSKA (reference sequence). The CDR3 sequence: CSARVPERGYGYTF. The CDR3 DNA is TGCAGTGCTAGAGTCCCCGAAAGGGGCTATGGCTACACCTTC.

The rearrangement links TRBV2 to TRBJ2-3; 8 bases map to TRBD2. The trim removed 2 bases at V and 2 bases at J, leaving 6 bases unmatched. Germline V gene lookup returns CDR1 SNHLY and CDR2 FYNNEI. The length of the CDR3 is 16 residues. The CDR3 bases are TGTGCCAGCAGTGAACGGGGGGGGGTCTACACAGATACGCAGTATTTT. Protein: CASSERGGVYTDTQYF.

This sequence joins TRBV2 and TRBJ1-5; 7 positions agree with TRBD1. The CDR3 loop spans 15 amino acids. With V trimmed by 5 bases and J by 6 bases, 10 bases remained unmatched. The germline gives CDR1 SNHLY, CDR2 FYNNEI. In DNA form, the CDR3 reads TGTGCCAGCAGTTCGAGCGACAGGGCGGGTCAGCCCCAGCATTTT. Translating it yields CASSSSDRAGQPQHF.

This clonotype was counted many times. The genes are TRBV20-1 and TRBJ2-7, with 8 bases lining up with TRBD1. Germline V gene data show CDR1 as DFQATT and CDR2 as SNEGSKA (reference sequence). CDR3 length: 14 amino acids. V dropped 6 bases and J dropped 3; count of bases not matched to a gene: 10. CDR3 residues: CSASRDRQLYEQYF. CDR3 coding DNA: TGCAGTGCGAGCCGGGACAGGCAGCTCTACGAGCAGTACTTC.

This clonotype has a count of ten or more. DNA for the CDR3: TGTGCCAGCAGTCTCAATCCGTCTGAGCAGTTCTTC. It is translated as CASSLNPSEQFF. The chain links TRBV28 to TRBJ2-1, with no clear D. The CDR3 loop spans 12 amino acids. The V gene lost 5 bases and the J gene lost 9 bases, with 11 bases spanning the gap. Germline CDR1 reads MDHEN; CDR2 reads SYDVKM.

The rearrangement links TRBV29-1 to TRBJ1-1, with D maybe TRBD1 (6 bases). The CDR3 sequence is 13 residues long. The V end was cut by 7 bases, the J end by 0 bases, with 12 bases between. Germline V gene sequence: CDR1 SQVTM, CDR2 ANQGSEA. The CDR3 DNA reads as TGCAGCGGCGGGGGCAGGATGAACACTGAAGCTTTCTTT. Translated: CSGGGRMNTEAFF.

This chain uses TRBV5-1 with TRBJ2-3; 10 nucleotides align to TRBD2. This CDR3 has 15 amino acids. Germline trimming cut 3 bases from V and 2 bases from J; bases unmatched to any gene: 3. Germline values: CDR1 SGHRS, CDR2 YFSETQ. The CDR3 DNA follows: TGCGCCAGCAGCTCTAGCGGGAGAGTCACAGATACGCAGTATTTT. The encoded protein is CASSSSGRVTDTQYF.

This clonotype came up many times. As DNA, the CDR3 is TGTGCCAGCAGCTTCGACAGGGGGCCCAACACTGAAGCTTTCTTT. Translation gives CASSFDRGPNTEAFF. This chain connects TRBV7-9 to TRBJ1-1; 10 bases fit TRBD1. CDR1 is SEHNR, CDR2 FQNEAQ, per germline (reference sequence). The CDR3 length is 15 residues. V shed 3 bases and J 2 bases; nucleotides not matched to a gene: 3.

This clonotype was seen ten or more times. The V gene is TRBV11-2, the J gene TRBJ2-7; tentative D call: TRBD2 (5 bases). The CDR3 contains 18 residues. Germline loops: CDR1 SGHAT, CDR2 FQNNGV. V was pared by 1 base and J by 0 bases, with 19 bases between. CDR3 residues: CASSLVTSGAGTSYEQYF. The CDR3 coding sequence is TGTGCCAGCAGCTTAGTTACGTCGGGTGCGGGTACCTCCTACGAGCAGTACTTC.

Many counts were recorded for this clonotype. The genes are TRBV28 and TRBJ1-2; D might be TRBD1 (6 bases). This CDR3 spans 14 amino acids. Germline V gives CDR1 MDHEN, CDR2 SYDVKM. Trimming left V 5 bases short and J 5 bases short, with 15 bases between. The CDR3 region is CASSPQGSGYGYTF. In nucleotides, the CDR3 is TGTGCCAGCAGTCCACAGGGTTCTGGATATGGCTACACCTTC.

With regard to this clonotype: Compared with germline, one end of the junction differs, possibly owing to a read error. The gene calls are TRBV5-8 and TRBJ2-3; no clear D gene. The CDR3 loop spans 15 amino acids. Germline assignment: CDR1 SGHTS and CDR2 YDEGEE. In DNA, the CDR3 is TGTGCCAGCAGCTTGGGGTCTAGAAGCACAGATACGAAGTATTTT. Encoded protein: CASSLGSRSTDTKYF.

This clonotype showed up just a few times. This sequence joins TRBV24-1 and TRBJ2-5; 11 bases are a match to TRBD2. This CDR3 has 14 amino acids. Trimming took 9 bases from V and 4 from J; bases not matched to a gene: 6. Germline V CDR1 and CDR2: KGHDR, SFDVKD. CDR3 sequence (DNA): TGTGCCACCGGGACTAGCGGAGGGGTAGAGACCCAGTACTTC. Residues: CATGTSGGVETQYF.

On this clonotype itself: This clone may be a read error of a much larger clone one base away. V and J are TRBV10-3 and TRBJ2-5, with 11 nucleotides matching TRBD1. The V segment lost 3 bases and the J segment 1 base; nucleotides outside the gene matches: 7. This CDR3 region has 17 residues. The germline CDR1 and CDR2 sequences are ENHRY and SYGVKD. The DNA for the CDR3 is TGTGCCATCAGTGAATTCAGGACAGGGGGCCTCCAAGAGACCCAGTACTTC. Its protein is CAISEFRTGGLQETQYF.

This clonotype was picked up many times. The V call is TRBV30, the J call TRBJ1-1; D remains ambiguous. V gave up 0 bases and J gave up 5 bases, with 4 bases separating them. The CDR3 covers 11 residues. Germline V gene data show CDR1 as GTSNPN and CDR2 as SVGIG (reference sequence). CDR3 nucleotide sequence: TGTGCCTGGAGTGTATCGACTGAAGCTTTCTTT. Translation gives CAWSVSTEAFF.

This clonotype was seen at least ten times. The chain joins TRBV2 to TRBJ2-6; tentative D call: TRBD1 (5 bases). The CDR3 contains 14 residues. V was trimmed by 6 bases and J by 0 bases, leaving 6 bases between them. Germline lookup yields CDR1 SNHLY and CDR2 FYNNEI. CDR3 nucleotide sequence: TGTGCCAGCAGAGACAGCTCTGGGGCCAACGTCCTGACTTTC. Protein product: CASRDSSGANVLTF.

Points on this clonotype: Since a much larger clone is just one base distant, this may be a read error. This chain links TRBV12-3 or TRBV12-4 with TRBJ2-6; D gene ambiguous. The CDR3 has 17 amino acids. The V and J ends lost 4 bases and 0 bases respectively, with 13 bases between them. This chain's CDR3 is CASSCGEGYSGANVLTF. The CDR3, as DNA: TGTGCCAGCAGTTGCGGCGAAGGGTACTCTGGGGCCAACGTCCTGACTTTC.

The chain employs TRBV28 and TRBJ2-7; 7 bases align to TRBD2. With 6 bases clipped from V and 3 bases from J, the junction kept 8 bases outside the gene matches. There are 14 residues in the CDR3. CDR1 MDHEN and CDR2 SYDVKM come from the germline V gene. The chain's CDR3 is CASRTGGHYYEQYF. Here the CDR3 DNA reads TGTGCCAGCAGGACGGGAGGACATTACTACGAGCAGTACTTC.

This sequence joins TRBV20-1 and TRBJ2-1; 10 bases match TRBD2. CDR1 and CDR2 from the germline V gene are DFQATT and SNEGSKA (reference sequence). The CDR3 has 16 residues. V gave up 0 bases and J gave up 4 bases; unmatched junction bases: 6. The CDR3, as DNA: TGCAGTGCTAGAGATCGTAGCGGGAGGTTGTACAATGAGCAGTTCTTC. Protein: CSARDRSGRLYNEQFF.

This clonotype was seen repeatedly, ten times or more. The J gene is TRBJ1-2, the V gene TRBV5-4; D is unclear. Trimming took off 0 bases at V and 0 bases at J, with 6 bases between the two ends. The CDR3 has 14 amino acids. Germline V gene lookup returns CDR1 SGHNT and CDR2 YYREEE (reference sequence). The CDR3 here is CASSLDRANYGYTF. CDR3 bases: TGTGCCAGCAGCTTGGACAGAGCTAACTATGGCTACACCTTC.

This clonotype was seen many times. The genes are TRBV30 and TRBJ2-2; D gene uncertain. Germline assignment: CDR1 GTSNPN and CDR2 SVGIG (reference sequence). CDR3 length: 14 amino acids. Trimming removed 0 bases at V and 6 bases at J, with 11 bases between. Here the CDR3 reads CAWSVPRVAGELFF. DNA of the CDR3: TGTGCCTGGAGTGTACCCAGAGTAGCCGGGGAGCTGTTTTTT.

This clonotype was observed many times. The chain employs TRBV3-1 and TRBJ1-4; TRBD1 aligns across 8 bases. Germline V gene sequence: CDR1 LGHDT, CDR2 YNNKEL (reference sequence). The length of the CDR3 is 17 residues. The trim removed 0 bases at V and 7 bases at J, leaving 10 bases unmatched. The CDR3 sequence is CASSQDATGVVSEKLFF. The DNA of the CDR3 is TGTGCCAGCAGCCAAGATGCGACAGGGGTAGTGAGTGAAAAACTGTTTTTT.

This clonotype was observed many times. This chain uses TRBV28 with TRBJ2-1; the D gene is possibly TRBD2 (11 bases). Germline CDR1 and CDR2: MDHEN and SYDVKM. The CDR3 loop spans 21 amino acids. V dropped 7 bases and J dropped 6 bases, with 37 bases sitting between them. The CDR3 is CASKGTGAFAPGTSGSNEQFF. DNA of the CDR3: TGTGCCAGCAAAGGGACAGGGGCGTTCGCACCCGGGACTAGCGGCTCCAATGAGCAGTTCTTC.

This clonotype was seen many times. The V gene is TRBV28, the J gene TRBJ2-1; 8 bases are a match to TRBD2. The CDR3 runs 13 residues. V shed 10 bases, J shed 4 bases, and the junction held 6 bases outside the gene matches. Per the germline V gene, CDR1 is MDHEN and CDR2 is SYDVKM. The CDR3 DNA reads as TGTGCCACGGGGGGGGGGCCGTACAATGAGCAGTTCTTC. Translated, it gives CATGGGPYNEQFF.

This clonotype was seen repeatedly, ten times or more. This chain links TRBV12-3 or TRBV12-4 with TRBJ2-2, with D hard to call. This CDR3 comprises 11 residues. Trimming took 9 bases from V and 7 from J, leaving 9 bases between them. CDR3 residues: CASKRVGELFF. The DNA of the CDR3 is TGTGCCAGTAAACGGGTCGGGGAGCTGTTTTTT.

This clonotype was picked up many times. The chain combines TRBV27 with TRBJ1-1; a weak D match, TRBD1 (5 bases). CDR1 and CDR2 from the germline V gene are MNHEY and SMNVEV (reference sequence). The V end lost 6 bases, the J end lost 1 base, and 15 bases lay between the germline ends. This CDR3 region has 15 residues. CDR3 loop: CASSLEGWGNTEAFF. CDR3 bases: TGTGCCAGCAGCTTAGAGGGGTGGGGGAACACTGAAGCTTTCTTT.

This clonotype has ten or more counts. V is TRBV30 and J is TRBJ2-3; the D is unclear. Looked up from germline, CDR1 is GTSNPN and CDR2 is SVGIG (reference sequence). This CDR3 comprises 13 residues. V gave up 6 bases and J gave up 4 bases, with 14 bases separating them. The CDR3 sequence: CACWYLTPDTQYF. CDR3 nucleotides: TGTGCCTGTTGGTACTTGACCCCAGATACGCAGTATTTT.